This record concerns one TCR beta chain sequence. Its antigen is not identified. The data stem from a study of T cell responses to AZD1222 COVID-19 vaccine. Study summary: Second-dose schedules of about 4 or about 12 weeks were combined.

Findings and caveats of the study: Scientists sampled the repertoires only once the peak T cell response had passed.

The CDR3 is made up of 15 amino acids. Germline-derived CDR1 and CDR2 are MNHEY and SVGAGI. Trimming cost V 2 bases and J 4 bases; bases outside gene matches: 7. Method: immunoSEQ multiplex PCR; TCRdb's copy keeps in-frame clones and lacks some. The sample includes 140,000 or so clones, just over 90% of them seen just once. The chain uses TRBV6-5 and TRBJ1-2; 7 bases agree with TRBD1. The specimen was peripheral blood, collected on day 0 of AZD1222 vaccination. The sequence was collected from an adult in good health. The DNA for the CDR3 is TGTGCCAGCAGTTACCAAGGGGGCGTTGGCTATGGCTACACCTTC. Translated: CASSYQGGVGYGYTF.